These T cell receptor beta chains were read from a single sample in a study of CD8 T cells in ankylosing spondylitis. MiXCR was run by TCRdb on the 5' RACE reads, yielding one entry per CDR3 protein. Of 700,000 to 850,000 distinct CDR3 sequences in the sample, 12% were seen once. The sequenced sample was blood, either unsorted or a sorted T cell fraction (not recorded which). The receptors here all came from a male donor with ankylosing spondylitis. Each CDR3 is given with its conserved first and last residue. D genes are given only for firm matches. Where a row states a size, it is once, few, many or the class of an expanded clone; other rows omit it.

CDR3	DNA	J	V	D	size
CSALGKTSNQPQHF	TGCAGTGCCCTCGGTAAGACCAGCAATCAGCCCCAGCATTTT	TRBJ1-5	TRBV20-1	.	many
CASSYSRDRGKFF	TGTGCCAGCAGTTACTCGAGGGACAGGGGAAAGTTCTTC	TRBJ2-1	TRBV6-5	TRBD1	many
CASSPRQGASYGYTF	TGTGCCAGCTCACCAAGGCAGGGGGCTTCCTATGGCTACACCTTC	TRBJ1-2	TRBV18	TRBD1	many
CSAALGNRVLAGEQYF	TGCAGTGCAGCGCTAGGCAACAGGGTATTGGCGGGAGAGCAGTACTTC	TRBJ2-7	TRBV20-1	.	.
CASSLVGTNQPQHF	TGTGCCAGCAGCTTAGTCGGGACGAATCAGCCCCAGCATTTT	TRBJ1-5	TRBV11-2	.	few
CASSFTPDSSYEQYF	TGTGCCAGCAGCTTTACTCCAGACAGCTCCTACGAGCAGTACTTC	TRBJ2-7	TRBV7-8	.	few
CASSYSFRSVRGHVQFF	TGTGCCAGCAGTTACTCGTTTCGATCCGTCAGGGGGCATGTGCAGTTCTTC	TRBJ2-1	TRBV6-2/TRBV6-3	TRBD1	few
CASSPIRGAESPLHF	TGTGCCAGCAGCCCGATCCGAGGGGCCGAATCACCCCTCCACTTT	TRBJ1-6	TRBV7-6	.	few
CASSSLAGGAGEQYF	TGTGCCAGCAGTTCCCTAGCGGGGGGGGCCGGGGAGCAGTACTTC	TRBJ2-7	TRBV12-3/TRBV12-4	TRBD2	few
CASSPSAIQETQYF	TGTGCCAGCTCACCATCCGCCATACAAGAGACCCAGTACTTC	TRBJ2-5	TRBV18	.	.
CASSVTAPSYEQYF	TGTGCCAGCAGCGTGACTGCGCCCTCCTACGAGCAGTACTTC	TRBJ2-7	TRBV9	.	.
CAISGSRSSYEQYF	TGTGCCATCAGTGGATCTCGTAGCTCCTACGAGCAGTACTTC	TRBJ2-7	TRBV10-3	.	.
CASSREAWGYEQYF	TGCGCCAGCAGCCGTGAGGCTTGGGGCTACGAGCAGTACTTC	TRBJ2-7	TRBV4-1	.	.
CSARPVRTGSSYEQYF	TGCAGTGCTAGACCTGTGAGGACGGGGAGCTCCTACGAGCAGTACTTC	TRBJ2-7	TRBV20-1	.	many
CASTGDHSYEQYF	TGTGCCAGCACTGGGGACCACTCCTACGAGCAGTACTTC	TRBJ2-7	TRBV6-2/TRBV6-3	.	.
CASRSDRENTEAFF	TGTGCCAGTAGGTCGGACAGGGAGAACACTGAAGCTTTCTTT	TRBJ1-1	TRBV19	TRBD1	.
CSASPGAGQSRGNQPQHF	TGCAGTGCTAGTCCCGGGGCAGGGCAGTCAAGGGGCAATCAGCCCCAGCATTTT	TRBJ1-5	TRBV20-1	.	few
CSAPGQGYQPQHF	TGCAGTGCCCCGGGACAGGGGTATCAGCCCCAGCATTTT	TRBJ1-5	TRBV20-1	TRBD1	.
CASSLARLLSSYEQYF	TGTGCCAGCAGTTTAGCACGTCTACTGAGCTCCTACGAGCAGTACTTC	TRBJ2-7	TRBV12-3/TRBV12-4	.	few
CASSLGSGGADTQYF	TGTGCCAGCAGCTTGGGGTCAGGGGGTGCGGATACGCAGTATTTT	TRBJ2-3	TRBV7-9	TRBD1	few
CASSYVRVGEQFF	TGTGCCAGCAGTTACGTTAGGGTTGGTGAGCAGTTCTTC	TRBJ2-1	TRBV6-2/TRBV6-3	.	many
CSPTLQRGSYEQYF	TGCAGTCCCACGTTGCAGCGGGGGTCCTACGAGCAGTACTTC	TRBJ2-7	TRBV20-1	TRBD2	many
CSATEGQETQYF	TGCAGCGCCACGGAGGGACAAGAGACCCAGTACTTC	TRBJ2-5	TRBV29-1	.	.
CASRDGHGDSNQPQHF	TGTGCCAGCAGGGATGGACACGGAGATAGCAATCAGCCCCAGCATTTT	TRBJ1-5	TRBV6-1	.	few
CASSLLPGPHEQYF	TGTGCCAGCAGCTTATTGCCAGGCCCCCACGAGCAGTACTTC	TRBJ2-7	TRBV7-2	.	.
CASSQYHAGTGETQYF	TGCGCCAGCAGCCAATACCATGCGGGGACGGGGGAGACCCAGTACTTC	TRBJ2-5	TRBV4-1	.	few
CASSLVLGGATEAFF	TGCGCCAGCAGCTTGGTTTTAGGGGGGGCCACTGAAGCTTTCTTT	TRBJ1-1	TRBV5-1	.	once
CASSFTLQGVYGYTF	TGTGCCAGCAGTTTTACCCTGCAGGGGGTCTATGGCTACACCTTC	TRBJ1-2	TRBV12-3/TRBV12-4	TRBD1	many